The 19 T cell receptor beta chains listed next were all sequenced from one sample in a study of shared clonotypes between healthy human individuals. The method was immunoSEQ multiplex PCR; TCRdb's version includes in-frame clones alone and lacks a portion of them. Of some 2,500,000 clones listed, 85% to 95% are singletons. Sequenced material: naive CD4+ T cells from PBMCs. The subset was: CD45RA+ positively selected. The receptors were gathered from a young man in good health. Some clones in this sample may be carry-over from other donors' samples.

The chain is built from TRBV11-3 and TRBJ1-3; 9 bases map to TRBD1. CDR1 is SGHNT, CDR2 YENEEA, per germline. The junction had 13 bases not matched to a gene; V was cut back by 5 bases and J by 8 bases. The CDR3 runs 16 residues. This CDR3 reads CASSPGQGEFADTIYF. The CDR3 coding sequence is TGTGCCAGCAGCCCGGGACAGGGCGAATTTGCAGACACCATATATTTT.

The chain links TRBV4-1 to TRBJ2-6; D is possibly TRBD1 (7 bases). CDR3 length: 19 amino acids. The ends were cut back, 0 bases at V and 0 bases at J, with 15 bases in the middle. Germline V gene lookup returns CDR1 MGHRA and CDR2 YSYEKL. CDR3 protein: CASSQDGPGGSSGANVLTF. The DNA for the CDR3 is TGCGCCAGCAGCCAAGATGGTCCAGGGGGGAGCTCTGGGGCCAACGTCCTGACTTTC.

The chain joins TRBV28 to TRBJ2-6, with unresolved D. V was pared by 7 bases and J by 1 base, with 8 bases between. Germline CDR1 is MDHEN and CDR2 is SYDVKM. CDR3 size: 14 residues. The CDR3 region is CASMVRSGANVLTF. For the CDR3, the DNA is TGTGCCAGCATGGTGAGATCTGGGGCCAACGTCCTGACTTTC.

The chain has TRBV4-1 and TRBJ2-1; 9 bases agree with TRBD2. J was trimmed by 9 bases and V by 1 base; bases with no gene match: 7. The germline gives CDR1 MGHRA, CDR2 YSYEKL. The CDR3 is 15 amino acids. The CDR3 protein is CASSQVGGRASEQFF. In DNA, the CDR3 is TGCGCCAGCAGCCAAGTAGGCGGGAGGGCCAGTGAGCAGTTCTTC.

This clone occurred once. V gene TRBV5-1 combines with J gene TRBJ2-1, with TRBD2 matching over 12 bases. V was pared by 7 bases and J by 3 bases, with 8 bases of the junction left unmatched. Germline CDR1 SGHRS, CDR2 YFSETQ. The CDR3 extends over 16 amino acids. The CDR3 loop reads CASCRGTSGLYNEQFF. The CDR3 DNA sequence: TGCGCCAGCTGCCGAGGGACTAGCGGGCTCTACAATGAGCAGTTCTTC.

The CDR3 here is CASSLSSGGGNEQFF. The DNA of the CDR3 is TGTGCCAGCAGTTTATCCAGCGGAGGGGGGAATGAGCAGTTCTTC. The V call is TRBV28, the J call TRBJ2-1; TRBD1 or TRBD2 may be the D gene (6 bases each). The V end was cut by 1 base, the J end by 7 bases, with 14 bases between. This CDR3 has 15 amino acids. Germline lookup yields CDR1 MDHEN and CDR2 SYDVKM.

The chain is built from TRBV28 and TRBJ1-2; D gene ambiguous. V lost 6 bases and J 7 bases, leaving 12 bases between the germline ends. Germline-derived CDR1 and CDR2 are MDHEN and SYDVKM. The CDR3 is 12 amino acids. DNA for the CDR3: TGTGCCAGCAGCCTCTGGACTCGTGGCTACACCTTC. Translated, it gives CASSLWTRGYTF.

This chain joins TRBV5-1 and TRBJ2-1, with unresolved D. Germline assignment: CDR1 SGHRS and CDR2 YFSETQ. The V end was cut by 5 bases, the J end by 6 bases, with 15 bases between. The CDR3 sequence is 14 residues long. The CDR3 here is CASSPNGVSNEQFF. The CDR3 DNA reads as TGCGCCAGCAGTCCCAATGGGGTATCCAATGAGCAGTTCTTC. The whole variable domain, remainder taken from reference TRBV5-1 and TRBJ2-1, is KAGVTQTPRYLIKTRGQQVTLSCSPISGHRSVSWYQQTPGQGLQFLFEYFSETQRNKGNFPGRFSGRQFSNSRSEMNVSTLELGDSALYLCASSPNGVSNEQFFGPGTRLTVL.

The sample holds a few counts of this clone. The chain combines TRBV6-9 with TRBJ1-2, with D hard to call. CDR1 is MNHGY, CDR2 SVAAGI, per germline. The length of the CDR3 is 12 residues. V was cut by 5 bases and J by 5 bases, with 9 bases left in between. Here the CDR3 reads CASSNTPYGYTF. The CDR3 DNA reads as TGTGCCAGCAGTAACACCCCATATGGCTACACCTTC.

The chain is built from TRBV19 and TRBJ2-3, with a tentative D call TRBD1 (5 bases). With 5 bases removed from V and 6 bases from J, the gap between germline ends came to 21 bases. CDR3 length: 16 residues. Germline CDR1 LNHDA, CDR2 SQIVND (reference sequence). CDR3 protein: CASSSVGRLVGDTQYF. CDR3 DNA: TGTGCCAGTAGTTCGGTGGGGCGATTAGTGGGGGATACGCAGTATTTT. The full variable domain, with the rest looked up from reference TRBV19 and TRBJ2-3, is DGGITQSPKYLFRKEGQNVTLSCEQNLNHDAMYWYRQDPGQGLRLIYYSQIVNDFQKGDIAEGYSVSREKKESFPLTVTSAQKNPTAFYLCASSSVGRLVGDTQYFGPGTRLTVL.

The chain links TRBV7-8 to TRBJ2-3, with 9 bases identical to TRBD2. This CDR3 region has 15 residues. V shed 5 bases and J 6 bases; nucleotides not matched to a gene: 9. Looked up from germline, CDR1 is SGHVS and CDR2 is FQNEAQ. The CDR3 reads CASSPNSGSADTQYF. The CDR3 nucleotides are TGTGCCAGCAGCCCTAATAGCGGGAGCGCTGATACGCAGTATTTT.

The V and J genes are TRBV28 and TRBJ1-2; possible D gene TRBD1, 6 bases. The ends were cut back, 6 bases at V and 6 bases at J, with 14 bases in the middle. CDR1 and CDR2 (germline): MDHEN, SYDVKM. This CDR3 contains 13 residues. The CDR3 DNA reads TGTGCCAGCAGCAAGGGGGACGGCCATGGCTACACCTTC. Its translation: CASSKGDGHGYTF.

The V and J genes are TRBV6-1 and TRBJ2-1; D not certain. Trimming shortened V by 4 bases and J by 1 base, and 17 bases separated the two germline ends. CDR1 and CDR2 from the germline V gene are MNHNS and SASEGT. This CDR3 has 17 amino acids. The CDR3 DNA sequence: TGTGCCAGCAGTGGCCCAGTGCGAGAAGGGTCCTACAATGAGCAGTTCTTC. Protein product: CASSGPVREGSYNEQFF.

This chain uses TRBV19 with TRBJ2-3; 10 nucleotides agree with TRBD2. V dropped 7 bases and J dropped 4; count of bases not matched to a gene: 14. The CDR3 runs to 17 residues. The germline gives CDR1 LNHDA, CDR2 SQIVND (reference sequence). The CDR3 protein is CASNRASGSGGSDTQYF. The CDR3 DNA follows: TGTGCCAGTAACAGGGCTAGCGGGAGCGGGGGGTCAGATACGCAGTATTTT.

V gene TRBV5-4 combines with J gene TRBJ1-4; TRBD1 agrees at 8 bases. CDR1 and CDR2 (germline): SGHNT, YYREEE (reference sequence). V shed 5 bases and J 7 bases; nucleotides not matched to a gene: 4. This CDR3 region has 13 residues. The CDR3 bases are TGTGCCAGCAGTCAGGGGGCGGGTGAAAAACTGTTTTTT. This sequence encodes CASSQGAGEKLFF.

The chain couples TRBV28 to TRBJ2-2, with 11 bases that match TRBD2. There are 16 residues in the CDR3. Trimming cost V 6 bases and J 4 bases; bases outside gene matches: 7. Germline CDR1 is MDHEN and CDR2 is SYDVKM. CDR3 sequence (DNA): TGTGCCAGCAGGGGTCTAGCGGGAGGTTCCACCGGGGAGCTGTTTTTT. As protein: CASRGLAGGSTGELFF.

The chain has TRBV19 and TRBJ1-1; TRBD1 aligns across 8 bases. V trimming: 6 bases; J trimming: 3 bases; junction bases outside the gene matches: 0. Germline V gene sequence: CDR1 LNHDA, CDR2 SQIVND (reference sequence). This CDR3 is built from 12 residues. CDR3 sequence: CASRDRDTEAFF. In DNA, the CDR3 is TGTGCCAGTAGGGACAGGGACACTGAAGCTTTCTTT.

The chain combines TRBV4-3 with TRBJ1-2; TRBD1 matches 7 bases. The CDR3 has 17 residues. The ends lost 1 base at V and 4 bases at J; junction bases unmatched: 12. Germline CDR1 and CDR2: LGHNA and YSLEER. CDR3 residues: CASSQGSWRQGGYGYTF. Written as DNA, the CDR3 is TGCGCCAGCAGCCAAGGGAGTTGGAGACAGGGCGGCTATGGCTACACCTTC.

This chain connects TRBV10-1 to TRBJ2-3; possibly TRBD2 for D (7 bases). The germline gives CDR1 WNHNN, CDR2 SYGVQD (reference sequence). Trimming took 4 bases from V and 5 from J, leaving 16 bases between them. This CDR3 is built from 15 residues. The CDR3 is CASSGGVRGGDTQYF. CDR3 in DNA: TGCGCCAGCAGTGGGGGAGTGAGGGGGGGAGATACGCAGTATTTT.